One and the same sample provided the 23 T cell receptor gamma chains below, sequenced in a study of gamma delta lymphoproliferative disorders and STAT genes. PBMCs from patients and controls supplied the genomic DNA for sequencing. TCRdb reprocessed the multiplex PCR reads through CATT. The sample lists some 2,500 gamma-chain clones; approximately 18% were seen once. Specimen: blood. All receptors come from a human donor with gamma-delta T-cell large granular lymphocyte leukemia.

Of note for this clone: The limits of the CDR3 on the DNA are not certain, so only TCRdb's listed CDR3 is given. The V gene call reads TRGV11; no J gene was called. TRGV11 is noted as an ORF with a role that remains uncertain. The CDR3 is 18 amino acids long, termini counted. The CDR3: CTTVPAGLGTRYYYKKLF.

Regarding this clone: The junction differs from germline at one of its ends, possibly a read error. Other DNA sequences in this sample translate to the same CDR3. The genes are TRGV9 and TRGJ1 or TRGJ2. In the absence of a J gene in TCRdb, the DNA was matched to germline to assign it here. The CDR3 spans 13 residues. Germline V CDR1 and CDR2: GITISATS, ISYDGTV (reference sequence). The CDR3 DNA sequence: TGTGCCTTATGGGCCGTTATTTATTATAAGAAACTCTTT. Translated: CALWAVIYYKKLF.

This clone is deemed medium-sized. This chain connects TRGV2 to TRGJP2. TCRdb carries no J gene annotation; the J gene was assigned here by matching the DNA with germline. CDR1 is EGSNGY and CDR2 is YDSYNSKV in the germline V gene. The J segment lost 3 bases and the V segment lost 0 bases, leaving 7 bases of the junction unmatched. The CDR3 consists of 16 residues. The DNA for the CDR3 is TGTGCCACCTGGGACGGGCCAGGGGGTAGTGATTGGATCAAGACGTTT. The encoded protein is CATWDGPGGSDWIKTF.

Remarks on this clone: This specimen includes other DNA sequences encoding the same CDR3. V usage is TRGV4 and J usage is TRGJ1 or TRGJ2. The J gene was missing in TCRdb and was found by matching the end of the DNA to germline. The trim removed 1 base at V and 1 base at J, leaving 1 base unmatched. The germline V gene encodes CDR1 EGSTGY and CDR2 YDSYTSSV. This CDR3 contains 13 residues. This CDR3 is CATWDGNYYKKLF. The CDR3 DNA sequence: TGTGCCACCTGGGATGGTAATTATTATAAGAAACTCTTT.

This clone was observed a few times. The chain joins TRGV8 to TRGJP2. The J gene, missing from TCRdb, was assigned here through DNA to germline matching. V gave up 5 bases and J gave up 8 bases; unmatched junction bases: 2. The CDR3 length is 11 residues. Germline assignment: CDR1 VENAVY and CDR2 YDSYNSRV. CDR3 nucleotides: TGTGCCACCTGGGGGGATTGGATCAAGACGTTT. This translates into CATWGDWIKTF.

This clone was seen only a few times. The chain carries TRGV4 and TRGJ1 or TRGJ2. TCRdb lists no J gene, so it was determined here by aligning the DNA to germline. The V gene's germline CDR1 is EGSTGY and CDR2 YDSYTSSV. V gave up 5 bases and J gave up 5 bases; unmatched junction bases: 9. The CDR3 loop spans 13 amino acids. CDR3 in DNA: TGTGCCACCTGGGCCCTCGCCAATTATAAGAAACTCTTT. This encodes CATWALANYKKLF.

This clone was seen only a few times. The chain couples TRGV3 to TRGJP1. TCRdb supplies no J gene; here it was assigned by aligning the nucleotide sequence to germline. V gave up 1 base and J gave up 2 bases; unmatched junction bases: 13. Germline CDR1 and CDR2: VTNTFY and YDVSTARD (reference sequence). The CDR3 loop spans 18 amino acids. The CDR3 protein is CATWDSPTLGTTGWFKIF. In DNA, the CDR3 is TGTGCCACCTGGGACAGCCCTACCCTAGGGACCACTGGTTGGTTCAAGATATTT.

V is TRGV3 and J is TRGJ1 or TRGJ2. The J gene, not given by TCRdb, was assigned here from a germline match of the nucleotide sequence. Germline assignment: CDR1 VTNTFY and CDR2 YDVSTARD (reference sequence). CDR3 length: 13 residues. V was clipped by 2 bases and J by 7 bases; unmatched bases: 8. DNA for the CDR3: TGTGCCACCTGGGACATTGCCTGGTATAAGAAACTCTTT. Protein product: CATWDIAWYKKLF.

The chain combines TRGV8 with TRGJ1 or TRGJ2. Here the J gene came from matching the DNA to germline, since TCRdb omits it. The J segment lost 0 bases and the V segment lost 2 bases, leaving 4 bases of the junction unmatched. This CDR3 region has 14 residues. Germline V lookup: CDR1 VENAVY, CDR2 YDSYNSRV. CDR3 in amino acids: CATWDNANYYKKLF. DNA of the CDR3: TGTGCCACCTGGGATAACGCGAATTATTATAAGAAACTCTTT.

The rearrangement uses TRGV11 and TRGJP1. TCRdb lists no J gene, so it was determined here by aligning the DNA to germline. TRGV11 is an open reading frame, and its role is uncertain. This CDR3 is 13 amino acids long. The V gene end was trimmed by 6 bases and the J gene end by 5 bases; junction bases not matched to a gene: 3. The CDR3 sequence is CACWIWTGWFKIF. The CDR3 region has the DNA TGTGCCTGCTGGATTTGGACTGGTTGGTTCAAGATATTT.

This chain connects TRGV8 to TRGJ1 or TRGJ2. The J gene is absent in TCRdb and was assigned here via DNA matching to germline. This CDR3 contains 13 residues. Germline CDR1 reads VENAVY; CDR2 reads YDSYNSRV. The ends lost 5 bases at V and 0 bases at J; junction bases unmatched: 4. The CDR3 region is CATWAQNYYKKLF. CDR3 in DNA: TGTGCCACCTGGGCCCAGAATTATTATAAGAAACTCTTT.

This clone was detected only a few times. The rearrangement links TRGV10 to TRGJ1 or TRGJ2. Here the J gene came from matching the DNA to germline, since TCRdb omits it. TRGV10 qualifies as an ORF whose function is uncertain. The CDR3 runs 13 residues. V shed 8 bases and J 11 bases; nucleotides not matched to a gene: 16. CDR3 in amino acids: CAAWDYTGGEKLF. The CDR3 DNA is TGTGCTGCGTGGGATTATACGGGGGGCGAGAAACTCTTT.

This clone was counted a few times. This chain connects TRGV2 to TRGJ1 or TRGJ2. Since TCRdb gives no J gene, matching the DNA to germline was used here to assign it. From germline, CDR1 is EGSNGY and CDR2 YDSYNSKV. The ends lost 0 bases at V and 6 bases at J; junction bases unmatched: 8. This CDR3 is built from 14 residues. In DNA form, the CDR3 reads TGTGCCACCTGGGACGGGCCGGGGGGTTATAAGAAACTCTTT. This encodes CATWDGPGGYKKLF.

The V gene is TRGV3, the J gene TRGJ1 or TRGJ2. No J gene was available from TCRdb, and it was assigned here by a germline match of the DNA. V dropped 3 bases and J dropped 7; count of bases not matched to a gene: 9. Germline-derived CDR1 and CDR2 are VTNTFY and YDVSTARD (reference sequence). The CDR3 spans 13 residues. DNA of the CDR3: TGTGCCACCTGGGACCAGCCGACCTATAAGAAACTCTTT. Residues: CATWDQPTYKKLF.

CDR3: CATWGRGYKKLF. As DNA, the CDR3 is TGTGCCACCTGGGGCAGGGGCTATAAGAAACTCTTT. The chain couples TRGV5P to TRGJ1 or TRGJ2. The J gene was missing in TCRdb and was found by matching the end of the DNA to germline. TRGV5P represents a pseudogene. The CDR3 is 12 amino acids.

The CDR3 DNA reads as TGTGCCACCTGGGACGGAACGCAAGAGTTGGGCAAAAAAATCAAGGTATTT. Translation: CATWDGTQELGKKIKVF. The chain is built from TRGV2 and TRGJP. The J gene, absent from TCRdb, was called here by matching the DNA to germline. Germline CDR1 and CDR2: EGSNGY and YDSYNSKV. This CDR3 contains 17 residues. After removal of 1 base from V and 3 bases from J, the junction contained 3 bases not matched to a gene.

The chain has TRGV10 and TRGJ1 or TRGJ2. TCRdb leaves out the J gene; it was filled in here by matching the DNA to germline. TRGV10 is filed as an ORF, its function uncertain. V dropped 12 bases and J dropped 0; count of bases not matched to a gene: 9. The CDR3 has 13 residues. CDR3 bases: TGTGCTGCCCGATTCTCGAATTATTATAAGAAACTCTTT. Translation gives CAARFSNYYKKLF.

This clone has more than one count but fewer than ten. CDR3 DNA: TGTGCCACCTGGTACTACTATAGTAGTGATTGGATCAAGACGTTT. Its protein product is CATWYYYSSDWIKTF. The chain couples TRGV4 to TRGJP2. TCRdb carries no J gene annotation; the J gene was assigned here by matching the DNA with germline. The CDR3 is 15 amino acids. With V trimmed by 6 bases and J by 0 bases, 7 bases remained unmatched. Germline values: CDR1 EGSTGY, CDR2 YDSYTSSV.

On this clone: A read error may explain this, as a much larger clone is one base away. The rearrangement joins TRGV10 to TRGJP1. The J gene was missing in TCRdb and was found by matching the end of the DNA to germline. TRGV10 is flagged as an ORF with uncertain function. The CDR3 loop spans 17 amino acids. CDR3 sequence (DNA): TGTGCTGCGTGGGATCCCCGGGCCAATACCAATGGTTGGTTCAAGATATTT. As protein: CAAWDPRANTNGWFKIF.

V is TRGV2 and J is TRGJP1. TCRdb does not report a J gene; here it was assigned by matching the DNA to germline references. Germline CDR1 reads EGSNGY; CDR2 reads YDSYNSKV. After removal of 0 bases from V and 2 bases from J, the junction contained 6 bases not matched to a gene. The CDR3 consists of 16 residues. CDR3 DNA sequence: TGTGCCACCTGGGACGGGCCTCCAACCACTGGTTGGTTCAAGATATTT. This sequence encodes CATWDGPPTTGWFKIF.

By sample fraction, this clone is large. The chain uses TRGV10 and TRGJP1. Since TCRdb gives no J gene, matching the DNA to germline was used here to assign it. TRGV10 is identified as an open reading frame with a role that is uncertain. Trimming removed 12 bases from V and 0 bases from J; junction bases left unmatched: 8. CDR3 size: 14 residues. The DNA of the CDR3 is TGTGCTGCCCTCATGAATACCACTGGTTGGTTCAAGATATTT. It encodes CAALMNTTGWFKIF.

The chain uses TRGV5 and TRGJP1. The J gene is not listed in TCRdb, so it was assigned here from a DNA match to germline. The germline V gene has CDR1 VINAFY and CDR2 YDVSNSKD. V lost 4 bases, J lost 4 bases, and 9 bases stayed unmatched. This CDR3 has 15 amino acids. The CDR3 DNA reads as TGTGCCACCTGGGATATACAACTCACTGGTTGGTTCAAGATATTT. Amino acids: CATWDIQLTGWFKIF.

Only a few counts were recorded for this clone. The J gene is TRGJP2, the V gene TRGV4. No J gene was available from TCRdb, and it was assigned here by a germline match of the DNA. CDR1 is EGSTGY and CDR2 is YDSYTSSV in the germline V gene. This CDR3 comprises 15 residues. V was clipped by 4 bases and J by 5 bases; unmatched bases: 10. The CDR3 spells CATWDGKGSDWIKTF. CDR3 coding DNA: TGTGCCACCTGGGACGGCAAAGGGAGTGATTGGATCAAGACGTTT.